Sequencing of this T cell receptor beta chain was carried out in a study of blood T cell repertoires in COVID-19. Study context: COVID-19 samples, acute and convalescent, were from the United States, Italy and Spain. T cells, B-cell-depleted T cells, or PBMCs provided the cDNA or gDNA that served as material.

Between the trimmed V and J ends, which lost 4 bases and 2 bases, there was a span of 22 bases. The CDR3 length is 18 residues. Germline lookup yields CDR1 SNHLY and CDR2 FYNNEI. The authors' processing: Reference gene primer amplification gave nucleated cell count estimates. Sequencing was performed with immunoSEQ multiplex PCR; in TCRdb, only in-frame clones are kept and a portion is missing. V and J calls and clone size are as listed in that table; D and trimming were resolved from the DNA. The table shows 110,000 to 150,000 clones, with about four fifths occurring only once. The J gene is TRBJ2-3, the V gene TRBV2; D might be TRBD1 (6 bases). This TCR was sampled from a human donor in a cohort sampled during active COVID-19. Sequences were obtained from peripheral blood. The CDR3: CASSVQGTPLRATDTQYF. The CDR3 region has the DNA TGTGCCAGCAGTGTACAGGGCACCCCACTTAGAGCCACAGATACGCAGTATTTT.